A single sample is the source of the 2 T cell receptor beta chains below, sequenced in a study of cytomegalovirus exposure and HLA in healthy donors (dated by TCRdb to between 2016 and 2019). The library was made by the immunoSEQ multiplex PCR assay. The multiplex PCR relied on a mix of 60 forward primers for TCR Vbeta segments and 13 reverse primers for TCR Jbeta segments. The immuneACCESS repertoire file appears here via TCRdb, limited to in-frame rearrangements. These files lack a portion of the clones; in checked studies, under half of the deficit traces to unresolved V genes, and the cause of the others is not known. Recorded for this sample are under 200,000 clones; roughly 80% of them occurred a single time. The ten largest clones add up to about 3.1% of the sample. The sequenced sample consisted of PBMCs. These receptors all come from a female donor in good health and CMV-seronegative.

The V call is TRBV21-1, the J call TRBJ1-5; no DNA check was done on the table's D call, TRBD1. TRBV21-1 is shown as a pseudogene. This CDR3 region has 13 residues. The DNA of the CDR3 is TGTGCCAAACAGGGACAGGGCCATCAGCCCCAGCATTTT. Translated: CAKQGQGHQPQHF.

The rearrangement uses TRBV7-9 and TRBJ2-1, with a possible D match to TRBD2 (5 bases). CDR1 and CDR2 from the germline V gene are SEHNR and FQNEAQ (reference sequence). The CDR3 length is 14 residues. Trimming removed 5 bases from V and 4 bases from J, with 12 bases in between. The CDR3 bases are TGTGCCAGCAGCCTGGCTAGCAGTTACAATGAGCAGTTCTTC. This gives the protein CASSLASSYNEQFF.